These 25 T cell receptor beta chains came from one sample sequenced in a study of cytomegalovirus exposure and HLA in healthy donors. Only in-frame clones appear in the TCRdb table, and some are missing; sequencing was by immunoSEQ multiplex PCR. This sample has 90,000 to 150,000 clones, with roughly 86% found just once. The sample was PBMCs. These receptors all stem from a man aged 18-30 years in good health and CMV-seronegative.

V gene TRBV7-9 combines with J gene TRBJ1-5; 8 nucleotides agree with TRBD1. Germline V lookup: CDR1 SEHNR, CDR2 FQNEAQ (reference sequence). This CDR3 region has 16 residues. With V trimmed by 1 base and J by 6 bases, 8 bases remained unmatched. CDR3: CASSLGGPTGGQPQHF. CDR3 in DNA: TGTGCCAGCAGCTTAGGGGGACCCACAGGGGGTCAGCCCCAGCATTTT.

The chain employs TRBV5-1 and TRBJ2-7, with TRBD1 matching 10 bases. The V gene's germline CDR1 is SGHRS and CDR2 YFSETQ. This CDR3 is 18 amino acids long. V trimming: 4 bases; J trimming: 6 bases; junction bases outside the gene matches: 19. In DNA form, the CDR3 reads TGCGCCAGCAGCAAACGCACCACCGGGACAGGGGTTCCGGCCGAGCAGTACTTC. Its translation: CASSKRTTGTGVPAEQYF.

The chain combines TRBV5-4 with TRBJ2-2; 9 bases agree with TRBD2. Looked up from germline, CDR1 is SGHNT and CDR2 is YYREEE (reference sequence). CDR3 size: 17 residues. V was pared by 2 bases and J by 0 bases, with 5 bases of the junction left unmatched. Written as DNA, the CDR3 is TGTGCCAGCAGCTTCGGGCTAGCGGGACCGAACACCGGGGAGCTGTTTTTT. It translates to CASSFGLAGPNTGELFF.

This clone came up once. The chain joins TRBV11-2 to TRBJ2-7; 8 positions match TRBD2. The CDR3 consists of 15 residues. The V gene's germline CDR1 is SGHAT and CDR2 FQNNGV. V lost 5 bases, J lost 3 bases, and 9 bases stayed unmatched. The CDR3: CASSPRLASDYEQYF. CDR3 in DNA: TGTGCCAGCAGCCCCCGACTAGCGAGTGACTACGAGCAGTACTTC.

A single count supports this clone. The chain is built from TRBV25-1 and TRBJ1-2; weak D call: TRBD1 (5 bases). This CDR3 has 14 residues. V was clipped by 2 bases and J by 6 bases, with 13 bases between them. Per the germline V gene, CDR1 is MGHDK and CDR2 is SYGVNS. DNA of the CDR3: TGTGCCAGCAGTGAACGGGGGGGAATTGATGGCTACACCTTC. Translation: CASSERGGIDGYTF.

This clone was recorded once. The DNA for the CDR3 is TGCGCCAGCAGCTCAGGGATAGTAAGAACGGGCACAGATACGCAGTATTTT. It encodes CASSSGIVRTGTDTQYF. This sequence joins TRBV5-1 and TRBJ2-3; perhaps TRBD1 as D (5 bases). Germline values: CDR1 SGHRS, CDR2 YFSETQ. This CDR3 comprises 17 residues. V was trimmed by 3 bases and J by 1 base, leaving 18 bases between them.

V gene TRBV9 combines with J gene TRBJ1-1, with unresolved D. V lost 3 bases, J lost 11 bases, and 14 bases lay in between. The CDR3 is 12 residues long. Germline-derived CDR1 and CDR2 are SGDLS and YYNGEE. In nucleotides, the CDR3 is TGTGCCAGCAGCGCCCAGAAGGAGGAGGCTTTCTTT. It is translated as CASSAQKEEAFF.

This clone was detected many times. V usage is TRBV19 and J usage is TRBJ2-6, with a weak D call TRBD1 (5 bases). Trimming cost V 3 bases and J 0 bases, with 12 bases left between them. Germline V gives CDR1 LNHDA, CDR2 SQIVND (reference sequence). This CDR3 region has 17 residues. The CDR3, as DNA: TGTGCCAGTAGTATTCAGGGATCCCTCTCTGGGGCCAACGTCCTGACTTTC. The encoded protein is CASSIQGSLSGANVLTF. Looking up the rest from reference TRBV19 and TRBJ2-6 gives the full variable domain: DGGITQSPKYLFRKEGQNVTLSCEQNLNHDAMYWYRQDPGQGLRLIYYSQIVNDFQKGDIAEGYSVSREKKESFPLTVTSAQKNPTAFYLCASSIQGSLSGANVLTFGAGSRLTVL.

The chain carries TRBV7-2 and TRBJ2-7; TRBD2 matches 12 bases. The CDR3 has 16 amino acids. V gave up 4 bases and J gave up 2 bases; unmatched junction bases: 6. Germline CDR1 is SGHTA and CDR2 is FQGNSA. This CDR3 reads CASSSRLAGETYEQYF. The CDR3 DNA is TGTGCCAGCAGCTCACGACTAGCGGGGGAGACCTACGAGCAGTACTTC.

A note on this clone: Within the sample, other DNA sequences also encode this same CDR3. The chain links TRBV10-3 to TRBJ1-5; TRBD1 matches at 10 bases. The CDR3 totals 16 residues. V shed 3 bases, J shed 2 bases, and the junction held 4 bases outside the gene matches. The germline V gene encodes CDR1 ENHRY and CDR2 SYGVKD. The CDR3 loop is CAISEDRGQGNQPQHF. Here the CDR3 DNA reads TGTGCCATCAGTGAAGACAGGGGGCAAGGCAATCAGCCCCAGCATTTT.

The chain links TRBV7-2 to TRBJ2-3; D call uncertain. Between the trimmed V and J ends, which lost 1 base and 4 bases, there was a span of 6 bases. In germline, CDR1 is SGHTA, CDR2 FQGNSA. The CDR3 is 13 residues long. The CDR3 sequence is CASSLVRADTQYF. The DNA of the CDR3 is TGTGCCAGCAGCTTAGTGAGAGCAGATACGCAGTATTTT.

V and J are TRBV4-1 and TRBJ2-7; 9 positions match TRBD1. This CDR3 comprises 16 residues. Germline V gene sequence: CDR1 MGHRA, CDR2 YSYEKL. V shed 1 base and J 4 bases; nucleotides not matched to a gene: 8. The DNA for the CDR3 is TGCGCCAGCAGCCAAGTTGGGACAGGGATGGATTACGAGCAGTACTTC. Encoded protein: CASSQVGTGMDYEQYF.

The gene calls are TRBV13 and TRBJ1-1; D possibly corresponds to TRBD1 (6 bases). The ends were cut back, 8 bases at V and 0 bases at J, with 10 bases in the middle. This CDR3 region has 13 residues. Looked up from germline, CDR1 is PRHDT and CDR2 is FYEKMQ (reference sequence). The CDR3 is CASGGVMNTEAFF. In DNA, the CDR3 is TGTGCCAGCGGGGGCGTGATGAACACTGAAGCTTTCTTT.

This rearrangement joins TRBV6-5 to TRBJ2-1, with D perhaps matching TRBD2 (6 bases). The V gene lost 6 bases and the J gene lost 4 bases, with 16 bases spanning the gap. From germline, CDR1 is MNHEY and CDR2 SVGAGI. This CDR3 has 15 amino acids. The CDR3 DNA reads TGTGCCAGCAGCTCCGGGACTTATCTATACAATGAGCAGTTCTTC. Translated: CASSSGTYLYNEQFF.

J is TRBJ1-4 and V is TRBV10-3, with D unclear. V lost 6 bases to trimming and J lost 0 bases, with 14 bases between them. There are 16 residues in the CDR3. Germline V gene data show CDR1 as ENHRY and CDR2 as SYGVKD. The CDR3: CAISQQPFATNEKLFF. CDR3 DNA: TGTGCCATCAGCCAACAACCGTTTGCAACTAATGAAAAACTGTTTTTT.

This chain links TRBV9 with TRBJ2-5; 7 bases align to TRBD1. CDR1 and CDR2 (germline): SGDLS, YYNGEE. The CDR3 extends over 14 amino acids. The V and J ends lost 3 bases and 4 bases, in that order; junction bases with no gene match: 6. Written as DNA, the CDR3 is TGTGCCAGCAGCGCCCGGGACAGAGGAGAGACCCAGTACTTC. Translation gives CASSARDRGETQYF.

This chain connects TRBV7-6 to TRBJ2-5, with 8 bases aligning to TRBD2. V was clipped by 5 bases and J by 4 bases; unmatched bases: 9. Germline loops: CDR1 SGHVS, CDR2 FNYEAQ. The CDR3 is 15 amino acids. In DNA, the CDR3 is TGTGCCAGCAGCCCCCGTGGTAGCGGGATAGAGACCCAGTACTTC. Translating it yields CASSPRGSGIETQYF.

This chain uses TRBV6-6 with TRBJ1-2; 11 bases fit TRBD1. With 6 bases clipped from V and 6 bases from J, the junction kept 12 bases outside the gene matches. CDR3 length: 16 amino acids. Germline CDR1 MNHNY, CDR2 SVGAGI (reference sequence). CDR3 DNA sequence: TGTGCCAGCAGCCACGGGGGGACAGGGGGTACCCATGGCTACACCTTC. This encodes CASSHGGTGGTHGYTF.

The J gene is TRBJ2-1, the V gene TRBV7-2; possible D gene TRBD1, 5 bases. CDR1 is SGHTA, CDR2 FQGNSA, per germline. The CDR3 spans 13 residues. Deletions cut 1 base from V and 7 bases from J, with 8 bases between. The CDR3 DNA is TGTGCCAGCAGCTTAGGGGGCCCAAATGAGCAGTTCTTC. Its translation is CASSLGGPNEQFF.

This chain's CDR3 is CASSPGRQGSNYGYTF. The CDR3 DNA follows: TGTGCCAGCAGCCCCGGACGACAGGGGAGTAACTATGGCTACACCTTC. V usage is TRBV5-6 and J usage is TRBJ1-2; 8 bases fit TRBD1. The CDR3 has 16 amino acids. The V segment lost 4 bases and the J segment 1 base; nucleotides outside the gene matches: 9. Germline loops: CDR1 SGHDT, CDR2 YYEEEE.

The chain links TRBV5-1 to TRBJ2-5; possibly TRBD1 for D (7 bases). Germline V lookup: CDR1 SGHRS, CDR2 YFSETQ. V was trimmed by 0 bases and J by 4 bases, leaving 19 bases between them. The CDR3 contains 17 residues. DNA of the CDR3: TGCGCCAGCAGCTTGGGTGACAGGGCCCGGAGGGGAGAGACCCAGTACTTC. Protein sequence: CASSLGDRARRGETQYF.

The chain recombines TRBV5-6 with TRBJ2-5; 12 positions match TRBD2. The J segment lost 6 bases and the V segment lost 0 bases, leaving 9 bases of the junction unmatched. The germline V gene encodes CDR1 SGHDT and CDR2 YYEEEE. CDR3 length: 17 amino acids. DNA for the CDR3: TGTGCCAGCAGCTTGGCTCTAGCGGGGGGGATTCGTAAGACCCAGTACTTC. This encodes CASSLALAGGIRKTQYF.

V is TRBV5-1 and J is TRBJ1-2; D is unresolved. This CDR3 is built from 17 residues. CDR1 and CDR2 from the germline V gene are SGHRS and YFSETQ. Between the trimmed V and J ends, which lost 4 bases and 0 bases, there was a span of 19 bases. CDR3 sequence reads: CASSLARPGGTNYGYTF. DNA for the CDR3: TGCGCCAGCAGCCTAGCTCGTCCCGGAGGAACTAACTATGGCTACACCTTC.

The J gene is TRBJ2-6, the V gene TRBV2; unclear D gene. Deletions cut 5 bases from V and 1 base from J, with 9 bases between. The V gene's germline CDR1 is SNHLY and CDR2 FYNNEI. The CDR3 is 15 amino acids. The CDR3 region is CASSMALSGANVLTF. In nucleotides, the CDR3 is TGTGCCAGCAGTATGGCCTTGTCTGGGGCCAACGTCCTGACTTTC. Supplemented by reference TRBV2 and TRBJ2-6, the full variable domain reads EPEVTQTPSHQVTQMGQEVILRCVPISNHLYFYWYRQILGQKVEFLVSFYNNEISEKSEIFDDQFSVERPDGSNFTLKIRSTKLEDSAMYFCASSMALSGANVLTFGAGSRLTVL.

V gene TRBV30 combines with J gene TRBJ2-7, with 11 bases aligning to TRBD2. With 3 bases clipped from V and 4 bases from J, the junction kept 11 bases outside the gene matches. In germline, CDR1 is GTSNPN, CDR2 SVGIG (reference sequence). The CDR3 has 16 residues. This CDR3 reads CAWSHPTSGISYEQYF. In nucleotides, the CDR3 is TGTGCCTGGAGCCATCCGACTAGCGGGATTTCGTACGAGCAGTACTTC.